Listed here are 32 T cell receptor beta chains from one sample, sequenced in a study of shared clonotypes between healthy human individuals (TCRdb year 2020). Library construction relied on the immunoSEQ multiplex PCR assay. The clones in this table, taken by TCRdb from immuneACCESS, are in-frame only. Not every clone is retained; where verified, under half of the shortfall comes from an unresolved V gene, and the cause of the rest is unknown. The sample yields roughly 2 million clones; about 95% were counted once. Roughly 0.13% of the sample is in the top ten clones. Specimen: naive CD4+ T cells sorted from blood. The sample's cell subset or site label, decoded: CD45RA+ positively selected. Source of these receptors: a man aged 18-30 years in good health.

A single count supports this clone. The rearrangement uses TRBV19 and TRBJ1-2; maybe TRBD1 (5 bases). Trimming removed 5 bases from V and 8 bases from J, with 15 bases in between. The germline V gene has CDR1 LNHDA and CDR2 SQIVND (reference sequence). The CDR3 has 13 residues. DNA for the CDR3: TGTGCCAGTAGTCCCTCGGGACCTCCCGGCTACACCTTC. Translated: CASSPSGPPGYTF.

The chain carries TRBV10-3 and TRBJ2-1; D gene unclear. CDR1 is ENHRY, CDR2 SYGVKD, per germline. This CDR3 spans 13 amino acids. V lost 6 bases to trimming and J lost 4 bases, with 10 bases between them. The CDR3 coding sequence is TGTGCCATCAGAGGAAGAGAATACAATGAGCAGTTCTTC. This codes for CAIRGREYNEQFF.

Only one count was recorded for this clone. The chain carries TRBV18 and TRBJ2-1; D may be TRBD1 (5 bases). The germline gives CDR1 KGHSH, CDR2 LQKENI. V gave up 8 bases and J gave up 0 bases, with 14 bases separating them. This CDR3 has 15 residues. DNA for the CDR3: TGTGCCAGCACCCTAACAGGCAGCTCCTACAATGAGCAGTTCTTC. Translated: CASTLTGSSYNEQFF.

A note on this clone: The junction differs from germline at one of its ends, possibly a read error. This chain connects TRBV28 to TRBJ2-2; TRBD1 matches at 7 bases. The V gene's germline CDR1 is MDHEN and CDR2 SYDVKM. CDR3 length equals 12 residues. CDR3 loop: CLTGENTGELFF. The CDR3 DNA is TGCCTTACAGGGGAGAACACCGGGGAGCTGTTTTTT.

This clone was picked up one time. V usage is TRBV5-6 and J usage is TRBJ2-5; D not resolved. This CDR3 comprises 14 residues. The V end lost 0 bases, the J end lost 2 bases, and 8 bases lay between the germline ends. Germline V CDR1 and CDR2: SGHDT, YYEEEE. CDR3 DNA: TGTGCCAGCAGCTTGGCGTCTGTTCAAGAGACCCAGTACTTC. It translates to CASSLASVQETQYF. The entire variable domain, with the rest obtained from reference TRBV5-6 and TRBJ2-5, is as follows: DAGVTQSPTHLIKTRGQQVTLRCSPKSGHDTVSWYQQALGQGPQFIFQYYEEEERQRGNFPDRFSGHQFPNYSSELNVNALLLGDSALYLCASSLASVQETQYFGPGTRLLVL.

This clone was seen just once. This chain links TRBV28 with TRBJ2-1; D call uncertain. The CDR3 is made up of 12 amino acids. The V end lost 6 bases, the J end lost 9 bases, and 12 bases lay between the germline ends. Germline CDR1 MDHEN, CDR2 SYDVKM. CDR3 nucleotides: TGTGCCAGCAGCCACGCAGGCAGTGAGCAGTTCTTC. This codes for CASSHAGSEQFF.

V gene TRBV15 combines with J gene TRBJ2-7; 8 nucleotides line up with TRBD1. The CDR3 extends over 15 amino acids. Germline assignment: CDR1 LNHNV and CDR2 YYDKDF (reference sequence). The J segment lost 2 bases and the V segment lost 1 base, leaving 4 bases of the junction unmatched. CDR3 sequence: CATSRVGTGAYEQYF. CDR3 DNA: TGTGCCACCAGCAGAGTCGGGACAGGTGCCTACGAGCAGTACTTC.

The chain recombines TRBV6-5 with TRBJ1-4, with D possibly TRBD1 on 5 matching bases. Germline V gives CDR1 MNHEY, CDR2 SVGAGI. The V gene lost 0 bases and the J gene lost 6 bases, with 11 bases spanning the gap. The CDR3 covers 15 residues. This CDR3 reads CASSYSGGIYEKLFF. The DNA for the CDR3 is TGTGCCAGCAGTTACTCCGGGGGGATTTATGAAAAACTGTTTTTT.

V usage is TRBV11-2 and J usage is TRBJ2-5, with a tentative D call TRBD2 (5 bases). CDR3 length equals 13 residues. Germline loops: CDR1 SGHAT, CDR2 FQNNGV. V was trimmed by 1 base and J by 4 bases, leaving 7 bases between them. The CDR3: CASSLGLSETQYF. The CDR3, as DNA: TGTGCCAGCAGCTTAGGACTATCAGAGACCCAGTACTTC.

The V gene is TRBV30, the J gene TRBJ2-3, with D perhaps TRBD2 (6 bases). The CDR3 totals 15 residues. V lost 3 bases and J lost 0, with 13 bases in between. The germline V gene encodes CDR1 GTSNPN and CDR2 SVGIG (reference sequence). In nucleotides, the CDR3 is TGTGCCTGGAGCTGGGCGGGGTTAAGCACAGATACGCAGTATTTT. It is translated as CAWSWAGLSTDTQYF.

About this clone itself: The sample has other DNA sequences that encode this CDR3 too. This chain uses TRBV5-4 with TRBJ2-5, with D possibly being TRBD2 (7 bases). The CDR3 is 15 residues long. Trimming cost V 4 bases and J 5 bases, with 18 bases left between them. The V gene's germline CDR1 is SGHNT and CDR2 YYREEE (reference sequence). The CDR3 coding sequence is TGTGCCAGCAGCCCCAGTGGGGGGGCGCCCGAGACCCAGTACTTC. Its translation: CASSPSGGAPETQYF.

This chain connects TRBV28 to TRBJ1-5, with a tentative D call TRBD1 (5 bases). Germline loops: CDR1 MDHEN, CDR2 SYDVKM. Trimming pared 7 bases from V and 2 bases from J, leaving 15 bases between. The CDR3 covers 15 residues. This CDR3 reads CASTTGGDGNQPQHF. Written as DNA, the CDR3 is TGTGCCAGCACCACTGGAGGGGACGGCAATCAGCCCCAGCATTTT. The full variable domain, in which reference TRBV28 and TRBJ1-5 provide the parts outside the CDR3, is DVKVTQSSRYLVKRTGEKVFLECVQDMDHENMFWYRQDPGLGLRLIYFSYDVKMKEKGDIPEGYSVSREKKERFSLILESASTNQTSMYLCASTTGGDGNQPQHFGDGTRLSIL.

V is TRBV18 and J is TRBJ2-1, with 10 bases fitting TRBD1. The CDR3 sequence is 15 residues long. V shed 3 bases, J shed 4 bases, and the junction held 3 bases outside the gene matches. Germline V CDR1 and CDR2: KGHSH, LQKENI. CDR3: CASSPGTGAYNEQFF. For the CDR3, the DNA is TGTGCCAGCTCACCCGGGACAGGGGCTTACAATGAGCAGTTCTTC.

The chain uses TRBV7-2 and TRBJ2-3, with D perhaps matching TRBD2 (6 bases). The CDR3 has 15 residues. Germline V CDR1 and CDR2: SGHTA, FQGNSA. Trimming stripped 5 bases from V and 1 base from J, with 13 bases between. This CDR3 reads CASSRRDSRTDTQYF. The DNA of the CDR3 is TGTGCCAGCAGCAGACGGGACTCGCGCACAGATACGCAGTATTTT.

This sequence joins TRBV5-4 and TRBJ1-4, with TRBD1 matching over 9 bases. V gave up 4 bases and J gave up 8 bases; unmatched junction bases: 12. The CDR3 spans 16 residues. Germline V gene lookup returns CDR1 SGHNT and CDR2 YYREEE (reference sequence). This chain's CDR3 is CASSPTPGQGKEKLFF. The CDR3 nucleotides read TGTGCCAGCAGCCCGACCCCGGGACAGGGAAAGGAAAAACTGTTTTTT.

The rearrangement joins TRBV6-1 to TRBJ1-1; the D gene is possibly TRBD1 (5 bases). The V gene lost 2 bases and the J gene lost 1 base, with 11 bases spanning the gap. The CDR3 extends over 15 amino acids. The V gene's germline CDR1 is MNHNS and CDR2 SASEGT. Here the CDR3 reads CASSEFGGSNTEAFF. The CDR3 nucleotides read TGTGCCAGCAGTGAATTTGGGGGTTCGAACACTGAAGCTTTCTTT.

The chain links TRBV28 to TRBJ1-2, with a possible D match to TRBD1 (6 bases). The CDR3 consists of 13 residues. Germline V gene data show CDR1 as MDHEN and CDR2 as SYDVKM. V was shortened by 9 bases and J by 2 bases, with 13 bases between the two germline ends. The CDR3: CASYRGTNYGYTF. The CDR3 region has the DNA TGTGCCAGTTATAGGGGGACGAACTATGGCTACACCTTC.

The chain uses TRBV4-2 and TRBJ1-6; D is unresolved. V was shortened by 3 bases and J by 8 bases, with 14 bases between the two germline ends. The CDR3 runs 15 residues. CDR1 is LGHNA and CDR2 is YNFKEQ in the germline V gene. This CDR3 is CASSQTQVADSPLHF. CDR3 DNA sequence: TGTGCCAGCAGCCAGACCCAGGTTGCGGATTCACCCCTCCACTTT.

This sequence joins TRBV19 and TRBJ2-7; no definite D call. Germline V gene data show CDR1 as LNHDA and CDR2 as SQIVND (reference sequence). CDR3 size: 15 residues. V was clipped by 3 bases and J by 3 bases, with 15 bases between them. CDR3 loop: CASSIQMGRDYEQYF. CDR3 sequence (DNA): TGTGCCAGTAGTATCCAGATGGGCCGAGACTACGAGCAGTACTTC.

About this clone itself: Other DNA variants within this sample encode the same CDR3. This chain joins TRBV7-9 and TRBJ1-1; possible D gene TRBD1, 5 bases. The germline V gene encodes CDR1 SEHNR and CDR2 FQNEAQ (reference sequence). The V end was cut by 5 bases, the J end by 3 bases, with 10 bases between. The CDR3 contains 13 residues. The CDR3 reads CASSLVRDTEAFF. In nucleotides, the CDR3 is TGTGCCAGCAGCCTTGTCAGGGACACTGAAGCTTTCTTT.

The chain recombines TRBV7-2 with TRBJ2-7; 7 bases are shared with TRBD1. The CDR3 sequence is 15 residues long. V shed 1 base, J shed 1 base, and the junction held 4 bases outside the gene matches. Germline V CDR1 and CDR2: SGHTA, FQGNSA. CDR3 nucleotides: TGTGCCAGCAGCTTAGAGACAGGGTATTCCTACGAGCAGTACTTC. Amino acids: CASSLETGYSYEQYF.

The chain carries TRBV5-4 and TRBJ1-6; possible D gene TRBD1, 6 bases. Germline CDR1 is SGHNT and CDR2 is YYREEE (reference sequence). The CDR3 runs to 15 residues. Trimming removed 3 bases from V and 8 bases from J, with 15 bases in between. The CDR3 is CASSSGGGSDSPLHF. The CDR3, as DNA: TGTGCCAGCAGCTCCGGAGGGGGTTCGGATTCACCCCTCCACTTT.

Here the CDR3 reads CASSYSGQGEYEQYF. In DNA, the CDR3 is TGTGCCAGCAGTTACTCGGGGCAGGGCGAGTACGAGCAGTACTTC. V is TRBV6-5 and J is TRBJ2-7, with D possibly matching TRBD1 (5 bases). This CDR3 is built from 15 residues. Trimming stripped 0 bases from V and 4 bases from J, with 13 bases between. Germline loops: CDR1 MNHEY, CDR2 SVGAGI.

This clone appeared many times. Other DNA sequences in this specimen translate into the identical CDR3. CDR3 residues: CASRTGGGQPQHF. CDR3 in DNA: TGTGCCAGCAGAACAGGGGGCGGCCAGCCCCAGCATTTT. The chain recombines TRBV28 with TRBJ1-5, with 9 bases matching TRBD1. Trimming cost V 6 bases and J 7 bases; bases outside gene matches: 4. Germline assignment: CDR1 MDHEN and CDR2 SYDVKM. The CDR3 loop spans 13 amino acids.

The chain combines TRBV7-9 with TRBJ2-2, with unresolved D. This CDR3 has 16 amino acids. V was pared by 0 bases and J by 4 bases, with 12 bases between. Germline V gene data show CDR1 as SEHNR and CDR2 as FQNEAQ (reference sequence). The CDR3 loop reads CASSLAMVTSTGELFF. Here the CDR3 DNA reads TGTGCCAGCAGCTTAGCAATGGTAACAAGCACCGGGGAGCTGTTTTTT.

Here the CDR3 DNA reads TGTGCCAGCATCTTCCGCGAGCAGTACTTC. This encodes CASIFREQYF. The chain joins TRBV6-5 to TRBJ2-7; no firm D call. Germline CDR1 MNHEY, CDR2 SVGAGI. This CDR3 is 10 amino acids long. V lost 7 bases and J 6 bases, leaving 7 bases between the germline ends.

V is TRBV27 and J is TRBJ1-1, with TRBD1 matching over 10 bases. Germline V gene lookup returns CDR1 MNHEY and CDR2 SMNVEV (reference sequence). The V segment lost 4 bases and the J segment 10 bases; nucleotides outside the gene matches: 3. This CDR3 is built from 12 residues. The CDR3 reads CASSSDRGRAFF. The CDR3 coding sequence is TGTGCCAGCAGTTCGGACAGGGGGAGAGCTTTCTTT.

The chain recombines TRBV5-6 with TRBJ1-6; 8 nucleotides line up with TRBD1. V shed 0 bases and J 9 bases; nucleotides not matched to a gene: 5. Germline V CDR1 and CDR2: SGHDT, YYEEEE. The CDR3 loop spans 15 amino acids. CDR3 DNA sequence: TGTGCCAGCAGCTTGGAGGACAGGGAGACTTCACCCCTCCACTTT. As protein: CASSLEDRETSPLHF.

The table lists this clone with a count of one. The V and J genes are TRBV28 and TRBJ2-7; TRBD1 aligns across 7 bases. This CDR3 is built from 14 residues. Per the germline V gene, CDR1 is MDHEN and CDR2 is SYDVKM. Unmatched junction bases numbered 10, after V lost 8 bases and J lost 3 bases. CDR3 nucleotides: TGTGCCAGCGGCACGTCCCGGGACAGCTACGAGCAGTACTTC. Translation: CASGTSRDSYEQYF. The full variable domain, with the rest looked up from reference TRBV28 and TRBJ2-7, is DVKVTQSSRYLVKRTGEKVFLECVQDMDHENMFWYRQDPGLGLRLIYFSYDVKMKEKGDIPEGYSVSREKKERFSLILESASTNQTSMYLCASGTSRDSYEQYFGPGTRLTVT.

The V and J genes are TRBV29-1 and TRBJ1-1, with D unclear. The ends were cut back, 4 bases at V and 3 bases at J, with 6 bases in the middle. The germline gives CDR1 SQVTM, CDR2 ANQGSEA. The CDR3 is 11 amino acids. The CDR3 protein is CSVALDTEAFF. The CDR3, as DNA: TGCAGCGTTGCTTTGGACACTGAAGCTTTCTTT.

V usage is TRBV10-3 and J usage is TRBJ1-5; 8 bases agree with TRBD1. The junction had 7 bases not matched to a gene; V was cut back by 8 bases and J by 4 bases. The CDR3 consists of 14 residues. Per the germline V gene, CDR1 is ENHRY and CDR2 is SYGVKD. The CDR3 region is CAIASTGDNQPQHF. CDR3 nucleotide sequence: TGTGCCATCGCCTCGACAGGGGATAATCAGCCCCAGCATTTT.

This chain connects TRBV10-1 to TRBJ2-1; D uncertain. The CDR3 is 12 residues long. V was pared by 2 bases and J by 9 bases, with 8 bases between. Germline CDR1 reads WNHNN; CDR2 reads SYGVQD (reference sequence). For the CDR3, the DNA is TGCGCCAGCAGTGAGGCTAGAGCTGAGCAGTTCTTC. It encodes CASSEARAEQFF.